Sequencing of this TCR beta chain was carried out in a study of regulatory T cells in long-lasting Graves disease. General study findings and limits: Persistent disease was associated with favored TRBV28 usage and with favored use of TRBJ1-2 and TRBJ2-5. Relative to new patients (approximately 960), persistent patients exhibited greater sharing of public clonotypes (around 2,700).

Through Arm-PCR of CDR3 regions and iRepertoire HTBI primers, TCR beta libraries were built. As handled by the study authors: Across samples, 60 to 75 TRBV and some 15 TRBJ segments were found. TCRdb reprocessed the multiplex PCR reads via MiXCR and lists one record per CDR3 protein. The V and J calls here are based on TCRdb, not the publication. The table records about 290,000 distinct CDR3 sequences, 20% to 25% of them present only once. For this clonotype: Its antigen is not identified. A much larger clone sits a single nucleotide away, making a read error possible. The conserved closing phenylalanine or tryptophan is absent in this CDR3, likely reflecting a read error.

Time point: persistent/refractory GD, antithyroid drugs over 5 years with positive TRAb. After RNA was extracted from PBMCs, the TCR library was made from it. Blood from the periphery, approximately 8.6 milliliters in all, was drawn into EDTA tubes. This CDR3 spans 14 amino acids. The V gene lost 4 bases and the J gene lost 1 base, with 10 bases spanning the gap. Germline V gene lookup returns CDR1 SGHAT and CDR2 FQNNGV. The sequence was obtained from a female donor with Graves disease. This rearrangement joins TRBV11-2 to TRBJ1-1; TRBD1 might be the D (6 bases). Here the sequenced sample was peripheral blood mononuclear cells (PBMCs), taken when the disease was refractory, from a patient treated with antithyroid drugs. This CDR3 is CASSSDRQNTEAFS. The CDR3 DNA reads TGTGCCAGCAGCTCCGACAGGCAGAACACTGAAGCTTTCTCT.